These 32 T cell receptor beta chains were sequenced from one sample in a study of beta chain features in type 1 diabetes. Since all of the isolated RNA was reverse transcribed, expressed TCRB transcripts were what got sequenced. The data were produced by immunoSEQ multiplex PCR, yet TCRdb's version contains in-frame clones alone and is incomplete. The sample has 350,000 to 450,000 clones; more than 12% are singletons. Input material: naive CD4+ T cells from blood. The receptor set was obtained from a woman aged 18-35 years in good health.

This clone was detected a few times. The CDR3, as DNA: TGTGCCACCAGCAGGTCTAGCGGGGGTTACAATGAGCAGTTCTTC. Protein: CATSRSSGGYNEQFF. The rearrangement joins TRBV15 to TRBJ2-1; 10 bases are a match to TRBD2. Germline V gene sequence: CDR1 LNHNV, CDR2 YYDKDF (reference sequence). The CDR3 spans 15 residues. The V and J ends lost 3 bases and 4 bases, in that order; junction bases with no gene match: 3.

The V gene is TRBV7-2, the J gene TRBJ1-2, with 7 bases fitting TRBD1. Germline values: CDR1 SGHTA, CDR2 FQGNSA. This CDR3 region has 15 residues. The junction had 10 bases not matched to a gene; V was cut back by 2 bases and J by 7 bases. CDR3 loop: CASSLNAQGTSGYTF. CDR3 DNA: TGTGCCAGCAGCTTAAACGCACAGGGGACGTCTGGCTACACCTTC.

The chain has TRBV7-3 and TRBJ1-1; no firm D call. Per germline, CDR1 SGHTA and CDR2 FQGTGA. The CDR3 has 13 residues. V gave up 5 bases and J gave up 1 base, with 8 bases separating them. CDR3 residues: CASSLLWNTEAFF. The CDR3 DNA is TGTGCCAGCAGCCTCCTTTGGAACACTGAAGCTTTCTTT. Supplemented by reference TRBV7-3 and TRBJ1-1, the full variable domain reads GAGVSQTPSNKVTEKGKYVELRCDPISGHTALYWYRQSLGQGPEFLIYFQGTGAADDSGLPNDRFFAVRPEGSVSTLKIQRTERGDSAVYLCASSLLWNTEAFFGQGTRLTVV.

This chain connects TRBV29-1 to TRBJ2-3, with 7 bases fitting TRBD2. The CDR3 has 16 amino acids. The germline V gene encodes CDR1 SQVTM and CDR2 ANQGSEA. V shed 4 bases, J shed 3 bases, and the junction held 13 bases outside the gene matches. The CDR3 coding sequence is TGCAGCGTTGGAGCCGGGACTACATCACCTACAGATACGCAGTATTTT. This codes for CSVGAGTTSPTDTQYF.

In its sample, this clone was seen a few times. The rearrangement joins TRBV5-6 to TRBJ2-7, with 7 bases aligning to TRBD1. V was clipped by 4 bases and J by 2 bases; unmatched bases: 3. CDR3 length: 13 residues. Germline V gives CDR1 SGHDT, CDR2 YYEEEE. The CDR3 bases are TGTGCCAGCAGCCTTACAGGGGCCTACGAGCAGTACTTC. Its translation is CASSLTGAYEQYF.

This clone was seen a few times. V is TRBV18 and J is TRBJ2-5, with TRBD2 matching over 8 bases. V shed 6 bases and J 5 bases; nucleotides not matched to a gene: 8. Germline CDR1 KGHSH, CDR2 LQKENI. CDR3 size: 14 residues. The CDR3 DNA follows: TGTGCCAGCTCGCCGGGACTAGAGAGGGAGACCCAGTACTTC. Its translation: CASSPGLERETQYF.

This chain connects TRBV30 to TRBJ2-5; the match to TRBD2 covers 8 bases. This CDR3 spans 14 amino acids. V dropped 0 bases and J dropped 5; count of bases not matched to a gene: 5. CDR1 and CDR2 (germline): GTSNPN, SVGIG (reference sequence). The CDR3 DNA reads TGTGCCTGGAGTGTACTTGCTAGCGGGGAGACCCAGTACTTC. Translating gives CAWSVLASGETQYF.

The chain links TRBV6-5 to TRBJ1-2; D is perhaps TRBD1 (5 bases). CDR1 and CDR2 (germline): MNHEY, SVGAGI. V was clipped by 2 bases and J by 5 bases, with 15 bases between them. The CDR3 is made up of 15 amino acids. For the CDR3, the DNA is TGTGCCAGCAGTTACGGGGCCGAGCCCCGATATGGCTACACCTTC. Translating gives CASSYGAEPRYGYTF.

Here the CDR3 reads CASSHLAGVGNEQFF. DNA of the CDR3: TGTGCCAGCAGCCACCTAGCGGGAGTGGGAAATGAGCAGTTCTTC. The V and J genes are TRBV6-5 and TRBJ2-1, with 10 bases that match TRBD2. V was clipped by 6 bases and J by 7 bases; unmatched bases: 9. The CDR3 consists of 15 residues. The germline V gene has CDR1 MNHEY and CDR2 SVGAGI.

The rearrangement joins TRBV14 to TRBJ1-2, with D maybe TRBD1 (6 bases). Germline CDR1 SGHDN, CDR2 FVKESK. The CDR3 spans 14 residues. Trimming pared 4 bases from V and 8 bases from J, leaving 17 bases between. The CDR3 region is CASSPVGGLWGYTF. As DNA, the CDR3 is TGTGCCAGCAGCCCAGTCGGGGGGCTCTGGGGCTACACCTTC.

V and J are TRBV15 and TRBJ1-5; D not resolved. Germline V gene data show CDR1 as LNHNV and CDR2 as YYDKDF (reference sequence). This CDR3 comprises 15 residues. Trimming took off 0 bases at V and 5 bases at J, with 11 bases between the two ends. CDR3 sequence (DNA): TGTGCCACCAGCAGAGATGAGGGCGCAGATCAGCCCCAGCATTTT. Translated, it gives CATSRDEGADQPQHF.

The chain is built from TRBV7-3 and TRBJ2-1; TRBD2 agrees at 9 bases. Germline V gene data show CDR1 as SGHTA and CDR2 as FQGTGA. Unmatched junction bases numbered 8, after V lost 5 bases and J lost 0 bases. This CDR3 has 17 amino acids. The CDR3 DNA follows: TGTGCCAGCAGCCAGGGGGATAGCGGGAGCTCCTACAATGAGCAGTTCTTC. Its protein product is CASSQGDSGSSYNEQFF.

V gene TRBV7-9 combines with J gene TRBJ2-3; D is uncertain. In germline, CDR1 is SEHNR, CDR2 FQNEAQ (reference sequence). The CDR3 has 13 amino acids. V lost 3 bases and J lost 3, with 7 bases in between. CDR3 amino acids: CASSFGWTDTQYF. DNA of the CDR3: TGTGCCAGCAGCTTCGGGTGGACAGATACGCAGTATTTT.

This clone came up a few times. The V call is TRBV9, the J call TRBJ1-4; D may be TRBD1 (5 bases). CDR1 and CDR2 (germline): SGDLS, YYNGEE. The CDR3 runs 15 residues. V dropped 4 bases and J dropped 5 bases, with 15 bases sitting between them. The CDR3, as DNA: TGTGCCAGCAGCCCGCAGACAGACATAAATGAAAAACTGTTTTTT. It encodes CASSPQTDINEKLFF.

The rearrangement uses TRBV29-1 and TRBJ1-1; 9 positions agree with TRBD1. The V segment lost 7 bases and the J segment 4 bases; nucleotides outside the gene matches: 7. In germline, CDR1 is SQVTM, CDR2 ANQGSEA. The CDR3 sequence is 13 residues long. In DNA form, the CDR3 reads TGCAGCGGCCGGGACAGGGAAGGCACTGAAGCTTTCTTT. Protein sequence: CSGRDREGTEAFF.

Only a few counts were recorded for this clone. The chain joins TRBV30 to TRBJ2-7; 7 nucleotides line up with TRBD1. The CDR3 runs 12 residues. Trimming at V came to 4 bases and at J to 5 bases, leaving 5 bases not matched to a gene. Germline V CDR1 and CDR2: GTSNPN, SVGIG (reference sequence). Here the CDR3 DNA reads TGTGCCTGGACGACAGGGATCCACGAGCAGTACTTC. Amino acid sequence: CAWTTGIHEQYF.

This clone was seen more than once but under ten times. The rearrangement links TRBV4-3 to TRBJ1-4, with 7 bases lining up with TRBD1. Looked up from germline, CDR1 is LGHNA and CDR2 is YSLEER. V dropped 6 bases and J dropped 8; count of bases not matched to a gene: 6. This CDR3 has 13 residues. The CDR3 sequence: CASSRQGGEKLFF. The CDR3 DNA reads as TGCGCCAGCAGTCGACAGGGTGGGGAAAAACTGTTTTTT.

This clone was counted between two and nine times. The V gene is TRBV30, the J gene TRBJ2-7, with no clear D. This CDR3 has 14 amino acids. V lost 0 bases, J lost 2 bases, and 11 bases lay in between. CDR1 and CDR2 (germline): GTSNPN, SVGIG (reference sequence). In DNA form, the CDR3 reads TGTGCCTGGAGTGTATTAACAGTCCCCTACGAGCAGTACTTC. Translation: CAWSVLTVPYEQYF.

CDR3 sequence (DNA): TGCGCCAGCAGCCGAACTGGTCCGGGACTGGGCACCGGGGAGCTGTTTTTT. Protein product: CASSRTGPGLGTGELFF. The chain carries TRBV4-1 and TRBJ2-2, with D possibly TRBD2 on 6 matching bases. CDR1 is MGHRA, CDR2 YSYEKL, per germline. The V gene lost 4 bases and the J gene lost 4 bases, with 19 bases spanning the gap. The CDR3 extends over 17 amino acids.

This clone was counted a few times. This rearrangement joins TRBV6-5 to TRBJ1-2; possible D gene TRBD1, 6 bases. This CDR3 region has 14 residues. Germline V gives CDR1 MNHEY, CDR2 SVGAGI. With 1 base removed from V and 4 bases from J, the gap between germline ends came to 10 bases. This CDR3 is CASSYYRDSYGYTF. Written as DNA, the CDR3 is TGTGCCAGCAGTTACTACAGGGATAGCTATGGCTACACCTTC.

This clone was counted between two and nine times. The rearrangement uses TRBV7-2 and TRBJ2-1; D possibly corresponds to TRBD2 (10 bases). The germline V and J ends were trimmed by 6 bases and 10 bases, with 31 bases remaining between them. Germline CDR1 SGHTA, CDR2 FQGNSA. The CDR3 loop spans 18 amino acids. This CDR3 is CASSTQGAASGRLREQFF. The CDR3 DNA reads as TGTGCCAGCAGTACACAGGGGGCAGCTAGCGGGAGACTTCGCGAGCAGTTCTTC.

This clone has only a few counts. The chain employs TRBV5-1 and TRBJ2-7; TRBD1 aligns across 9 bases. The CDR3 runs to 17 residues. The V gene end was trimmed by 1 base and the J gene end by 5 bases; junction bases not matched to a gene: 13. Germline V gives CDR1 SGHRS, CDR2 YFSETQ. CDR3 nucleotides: TGCGCCAGCAGCTTGATACCGACTATGGGACAGGGTCACGAGCAGTACTTC. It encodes CASSLIPTMGQGHEQYF. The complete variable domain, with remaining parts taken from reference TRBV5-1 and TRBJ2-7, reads KAGVTQTPRYLIKTRGQQVTLSCSPISGHRSVSWYQQTPGQGLQFLFEYFSETQRNKGNFPGRFSGRQFSNSRSEMNVSTLELGDSALYLCASSLIPTMGQGHEQYFGPGTRLTVT.

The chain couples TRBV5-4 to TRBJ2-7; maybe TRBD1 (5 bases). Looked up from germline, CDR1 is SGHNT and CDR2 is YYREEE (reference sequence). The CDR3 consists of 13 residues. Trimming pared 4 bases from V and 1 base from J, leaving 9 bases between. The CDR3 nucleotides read TGTGCCAGCAGCATCCGACAGTCCTACGAGCAGTACTTC. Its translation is CASSIRQSYEQYF.

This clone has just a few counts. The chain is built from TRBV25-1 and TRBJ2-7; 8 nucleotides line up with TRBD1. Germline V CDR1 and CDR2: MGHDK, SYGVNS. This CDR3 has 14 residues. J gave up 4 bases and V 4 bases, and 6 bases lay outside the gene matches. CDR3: CASSARDRFYEQYF. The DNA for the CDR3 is TGTGCCAGCAGTGCCCGGGACAGGTTTTACGAGCAGTACTTC.

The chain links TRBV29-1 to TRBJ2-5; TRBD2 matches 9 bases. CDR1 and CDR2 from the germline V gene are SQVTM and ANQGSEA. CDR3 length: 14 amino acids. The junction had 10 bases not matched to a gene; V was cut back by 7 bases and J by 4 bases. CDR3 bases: TGCAGCGCGATATCGGGAGCGGGAGGAGAGACCCAGTACTTC. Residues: CSAISGAGGETQYF.

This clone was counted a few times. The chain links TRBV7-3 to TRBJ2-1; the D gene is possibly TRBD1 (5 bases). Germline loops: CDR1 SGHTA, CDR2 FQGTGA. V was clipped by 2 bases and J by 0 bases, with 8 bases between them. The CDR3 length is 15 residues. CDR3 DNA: TGTGCCAGCAGCTTACAGGGAAGCTCCTACAATGAGCAGTTCTTC. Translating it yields CASSLQGSSYNEQFF.

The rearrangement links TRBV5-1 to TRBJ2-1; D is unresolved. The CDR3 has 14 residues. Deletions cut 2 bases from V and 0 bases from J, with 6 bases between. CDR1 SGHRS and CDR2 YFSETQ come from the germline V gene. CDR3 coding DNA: TGCGCCAGCAGCTTCACTAACTCCTACAATGAGCAGTTCTTC. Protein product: CASSFTNSYNEQFF.

As DNA, the CDR3 is TGCGCCAGCAGCCAAACACATCTTCGAAGCACAGATACGCAGTATTTT. This codes for CASSQTHLRSTDTQYF. The chain combines TRBV4-1 with TRBJ2-3; no firm D call. Per the germline V gene, CDR1 is MGHRA and CDR2 is YSYEKL. V shed 2 bases and J shed 0 bases, with 12 bases lying between them. This CDR3 comprises 16 residues.

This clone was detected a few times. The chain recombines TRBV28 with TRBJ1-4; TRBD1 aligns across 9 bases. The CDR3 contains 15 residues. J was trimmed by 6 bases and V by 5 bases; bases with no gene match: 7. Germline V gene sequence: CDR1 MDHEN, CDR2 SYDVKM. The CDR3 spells CASSRAGTGYEKLFF. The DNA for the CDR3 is TGTGCCAGCAGTAGAGCCGGGACAGGGTATGAAAAACTGTTTTTT.

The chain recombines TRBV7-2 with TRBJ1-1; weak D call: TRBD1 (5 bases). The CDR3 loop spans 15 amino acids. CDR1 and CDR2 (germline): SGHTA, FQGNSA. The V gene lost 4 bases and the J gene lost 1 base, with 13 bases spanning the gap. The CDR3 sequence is CASSSPGGENTEAFF. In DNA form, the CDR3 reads TGTGCCAGCAGCTCCCCTGGAGGGGAGAACACTGAAGCTTTCTTT. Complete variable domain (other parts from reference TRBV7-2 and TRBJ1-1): GAGVSQSPSNKVTEKGKDVELRCDPISGHTALYWYRQSLGQGLEFLIYFQGNSAPDKSGLPSDRFSAERTGGSVSTLTIQRTQQEDSAVYLCASSSPGGENTEAFFGQGTRLTVV.

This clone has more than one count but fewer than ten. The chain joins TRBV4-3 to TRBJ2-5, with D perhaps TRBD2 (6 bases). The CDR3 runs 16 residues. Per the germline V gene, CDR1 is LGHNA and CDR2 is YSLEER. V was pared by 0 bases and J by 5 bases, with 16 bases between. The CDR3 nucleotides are TGCGCCAGCAGCCAAGATTCGGGACTCACGTCGGAGACCCAGTACTTC. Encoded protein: CASSQDSGLTSETQYF.

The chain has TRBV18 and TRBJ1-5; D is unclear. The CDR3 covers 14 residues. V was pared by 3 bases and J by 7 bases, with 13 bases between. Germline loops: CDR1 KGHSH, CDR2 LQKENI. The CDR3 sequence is CASSPGLPGQPQHF. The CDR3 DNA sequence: TGTGCCAGCTCACCCGGACTACCTGGGCAGCCCCAGCATTTT.